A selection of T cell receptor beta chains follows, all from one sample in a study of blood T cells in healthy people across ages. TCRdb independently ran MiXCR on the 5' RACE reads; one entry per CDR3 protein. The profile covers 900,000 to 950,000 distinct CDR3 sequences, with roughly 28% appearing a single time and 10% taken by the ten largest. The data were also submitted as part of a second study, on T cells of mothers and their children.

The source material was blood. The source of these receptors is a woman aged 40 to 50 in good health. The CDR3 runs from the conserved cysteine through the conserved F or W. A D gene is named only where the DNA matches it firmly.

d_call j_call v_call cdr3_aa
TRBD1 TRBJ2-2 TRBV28 CASGSTGLGPGELFF
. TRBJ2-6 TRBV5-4 CASSWGGGSGANVLTF
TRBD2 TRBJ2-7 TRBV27 CASSLRGLAGTYEQYF
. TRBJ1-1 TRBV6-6 CASSYSTTNTEAFF
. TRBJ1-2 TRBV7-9 CASSSPRYTGYTF
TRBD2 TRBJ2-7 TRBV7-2 CASSSPGGGPGSYEQYF
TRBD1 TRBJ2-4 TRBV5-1 CASSWTGDKNIQYF
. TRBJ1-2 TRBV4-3 CASSQVVGTYDYTF
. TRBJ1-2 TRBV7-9 CASRRPRDTNYGYTF
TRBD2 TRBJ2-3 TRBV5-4 CASTPGGVGGTDTQYF
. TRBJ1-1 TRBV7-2 CASSLMASVNTEAFF
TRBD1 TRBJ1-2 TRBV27 CASSSTGGRGYTF
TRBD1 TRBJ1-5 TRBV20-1 CSALRDRGQPQHF
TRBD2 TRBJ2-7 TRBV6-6 CASSPSGGRSCEQYF
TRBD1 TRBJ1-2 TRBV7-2 CTSSWRDRGRAVGYTF